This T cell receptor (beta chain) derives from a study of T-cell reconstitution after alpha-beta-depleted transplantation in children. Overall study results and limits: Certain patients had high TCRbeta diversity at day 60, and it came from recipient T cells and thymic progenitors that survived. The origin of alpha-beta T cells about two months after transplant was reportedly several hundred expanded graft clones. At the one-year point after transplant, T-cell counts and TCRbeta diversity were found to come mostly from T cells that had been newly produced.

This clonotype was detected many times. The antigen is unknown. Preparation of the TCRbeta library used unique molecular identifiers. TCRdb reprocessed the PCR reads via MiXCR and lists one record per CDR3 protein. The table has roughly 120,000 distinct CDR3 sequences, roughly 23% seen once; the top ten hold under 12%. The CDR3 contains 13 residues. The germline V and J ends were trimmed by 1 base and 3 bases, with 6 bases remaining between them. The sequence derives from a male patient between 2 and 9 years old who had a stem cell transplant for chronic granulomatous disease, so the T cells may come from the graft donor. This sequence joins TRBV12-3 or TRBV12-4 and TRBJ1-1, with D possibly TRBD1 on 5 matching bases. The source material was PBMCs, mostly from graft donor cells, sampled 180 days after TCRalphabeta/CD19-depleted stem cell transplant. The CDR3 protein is CASSLGGDTEAFF. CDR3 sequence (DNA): TGTGCCAGCAGTTTAGGGGGGGACACTGAAGCTTTCTTT.